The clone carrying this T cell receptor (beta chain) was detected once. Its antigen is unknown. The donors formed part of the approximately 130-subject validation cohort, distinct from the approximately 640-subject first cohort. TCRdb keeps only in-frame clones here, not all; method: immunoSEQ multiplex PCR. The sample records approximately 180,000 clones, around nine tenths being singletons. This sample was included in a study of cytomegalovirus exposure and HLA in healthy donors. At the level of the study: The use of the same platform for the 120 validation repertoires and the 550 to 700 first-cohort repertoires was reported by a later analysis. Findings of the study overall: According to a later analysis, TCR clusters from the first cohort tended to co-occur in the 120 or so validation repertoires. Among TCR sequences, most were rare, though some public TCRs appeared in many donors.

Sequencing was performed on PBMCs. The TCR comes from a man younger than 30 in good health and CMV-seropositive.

The CDR3 nucleotides are TGCGCCAGCAGCCAAAGTCCGCTAGCGGGAGGGCCAAGGGAGCAGTTCTTC. Encoded protein: CASSQSPLAGGPREQFF. This chain links TRBV4-3 with TRBJ2-1; 12 bases are a match to TRBD2. CDR3 size: 17 residues. V shed 2 bases and J 10 bases; nucleotides not matched to a gene: 12. Germline CDR1 and CDR2: LGHNA and YSLEER.